Detailed here is one TCR beta chain. The record originates from a study of sequential checkpoint blockade in melanoma. Treatment reported: randomized to nivolumab then ipilimumab (arm A) or the reverse (arm B). None of the patients previously received DNA-damaging chemotherapy. Sorted cells were live CD3+CD8+, lacking CD19 and CD56, from PBMCs. CDR1 and CDR2 from the germline V gene are MNHEY and SMNVEV (reference sequence). The J segment lost 3 bases and the V segment lost 5 bases, leaving 15 bases of the junction unmatched. CDR3 length equals 17 residues. Clones were sequenced by immunoSEQ multiplex PCR, and TCRdb holds only the in-frame ones, with some missing. This table holds some 40,000 clones, almost 85% found once.

The genes are TRBV27 and TRBJ2-7; TRBD1 matches 8 bases. The sequenced sample was CD8+ T cells sorted from blood (inferred from file names), obtained from a patient given nivolumab and ipilimumab in sequence. This TCR derives from a human donor with melanoma. CDR3 nucleotide sequence: TGTGCCAGCAGTCCTATCTGGACAGGGAAAAACTACTACGAGCAGTACTTC. Protein sequence: CASSPIWTGKNYYEQYF.